Following are 5 T cell receptor beta chains from one sample sequenced in a study of cytomegalovirus exposure and HLA in healthy donors. The PCR contained 60 Vbeta and 13 Jbeta primers. Using immunoSEQ multiplex PCR, the repertoire was profiled, and TCRdb retains in-frame clones only, with some absent. The data show about 150,000 clones, about 80% seen once. Sequences were obtained from PBMCs. Source of these receptors: a woman in her thirties in good health and CMV-seronegative.

The chain recombines TRBV30 with TRBJ1-2, with 7 positions matching TRBD1. The ends lost 6 bases at V and 2 bases at J; junction bases unmatched: 3. Per germline, CDR1 GTSNPN and CDR2 SVGIG (reference sequence). This CDR3 comprises 12 residues. CDR3 nucleotide sequence: TGTGCCTGCCTCAGGGGGAACTATGGCTACACCTTC. Its protein is CACLRGNYGYTF.

V usage is TRBV15 and J usage is TRBJ1-2, with a tentative D call TRBD1 (5 bases). V dropped 0 bases and J dropped 7 bases, with 12 bases sitting between them. The CDR3 sequence is 14 residues long. The V gene's germline CDR1 is LNHNV and CDR2 YYDKDF (reference sequence). In DNA form, the CDR3 reads TGTGCCACCAGCAGAGATCAAGGGACTTTTGGCTACACCTTC. Encoded protein: CATSRDQGTFGYTF.

The gene calls are TRBV13 and TRBJ2-5; 12 bases agree with TRBD2. This CDR3 has 18 residues. Germline CDR1 PRHDT, CDR2 FYEKMQ (reference sequence). Trimming at V came to 0 bases and at J to 3 bases, leaving 8 bases not matched to a gene. CDR3 sequence (DNA): TGTGCCAGCAGCTTAGGCCTAGCGGGGGGGCCAGATGAAGAGACCCAGTACTTC. Its translation is CASSLGLAGGPDEETQYF.

This clone has a single count. The chain carries TRBV11-2 and TRBJ2-7, with 10 bases fitting TRBD2. The CDR3 totals 16 residues. J lost 4 bases, V lost 2 bases, and 8 bases had no gene match. Germline V gene lookup returns CDR1 SGHAT and CDR2 FQNNGV. The CDR3 reads CASSLYLSGGAYEQYF. CDR3 bases: TGTGCCAGCAGCTTATATTTAAGCGGGGGGGCTTACGAGCAGTACTTC.

On this clone itself: One junction end disagrees with the germline gene, perhaps due to a read error. This CDR3 reads CAGSFSGRSYNEQFF. CDR3 DNA: TGTGCCGGCAGTTTCTCGGGCAGATCCTACAATGAGCAGTTCTTC. The rearrangement links TRBV6-5 to TRBJ2-1; D not resolved. The V gene's germline CDR1 is MNHEY and CDR2 SVGAGI. This CDR3 has 15 residues.